The 5 T cell receptor beta chains below all came from one sample that was sequenced in a study of OX40 agonist ivuxolimab in advanced cancers. TCRdb keeps only in-frame clones here, not all; method: immunoSEQ multiplex PCR. Of approximately 160,000 clones listed, 94% are singletons. Sequenced material: CD4+ or CD8+ T cells sorted from blood, taken in a trial of the OX40 agonist ivuxolimab. The source of these receptors is an adult with an advanced solid tumor such as melanoma, head and neck, liver or kidney cancer.

The chain has TRBV6-5 and TRBJ1-2, with D uncertain. Germline values: CDR1 MNHEY, CDR2 SVGAGI. The length of the CDR3 is 13 residues. Trimming removed 2 bases from V and 8 bases from J, with 12 bases in between. In DNA, the CDR3 is TGTGCCAGCAGTTACAGGGAACGTAGGGGCTACACCTTC. Translation: CASSYRERRGYTF.

The chain employs TRBV4-2 and TRBJ2-7; D is tentatively TRBD1 or TRBD2 (5 bases each). Per the germline V gene, CDR1 is LGHNA and CDR2 is YNFKEQ. This CDR3 contains 16 residues. V was clipped by 1 base and J by 1 base, with 14 bases between them. As DNA, the CDR3 is TGTGCCAGCAGCCAAGGCACCGGGACCCTATCCTACGAGCAGTACTTC. As protein: CASSQGTGTLSYEQYF.

The chain combines TRBV2 with TRBJ1-2; no firm D call. Germline V gene lookup returns CDR1 SNHLY and CDR2 FYNNEI. The CDR3 spans 12 residues. V was clipped by 7 bases and J by 8 bases, with 14 bases between them. The CDR3 DNA is TGTGCCAGCACGGGAGAGAATGGCGGCTACACCTTC. Translated: CASTGENGGYTF. Filled out from reference TRBV2 and TRBJ1-2, the complete variable domain reads EPEVTQTPSHQVTQMGQEVILRCVPISNHLYFYWYRQILGQKVEFLVSFYNNEISEKSEIFDDQFSVERPDGSNFTLKIRSTKLEDSAMYFCASTGENGGYTFGSGTRLTVV.

This chain uses TRBV10-1 with TRBJ1-1; TRBD1 might be the D (6 bases). Germline CDR1 reads WNHNN; CDR2 reads SYGVQD (reference sequence). V lost 2 bases to trimming and J lost 2 bases, with 9 bases between them. The CDR3 runs to 14 residues. CDR3 nucleotide sequence: TGCGCCAGCAGTGAGGCAGGGGCAAACACTGAAGCTTTCTTT. Amino acid sequence: CASSEAGANTEAFF.

V gene TRBV7-9 combines with J gene TRBJ2-5; no definite D call. CDR3 length: 13 amino acids. V was shortened by 2 bases and J by 1 base, with 5 bases between the two germline ends. Germline CDR1 reads SEHNR; CDR2 reads FQNEAQ (reference sequence). CDR3 coding DNA: TGTGCCAGCAGCTTATGGCCCCAAGAGACCCAGTACTTC. This codes for CASSLWPQETQYF.